One sample yielded the 11 T cell receptor beta chains listed below, sequenced in a study of radiotherapy plus CTLA-4 blockade in lung cancer. Generated by immunoSEQ multiplex PCR, the TCRdb table keeps only in-frame clones and is missing some. The data hold about 49,000 clones, with approximately 79% observed a single time. Here the sequenced sample was peripheral blood, taken from a patient treated with radiotherapy plus ipilimumab. The receptors here all came from a human donor with non-small cell lung cancer who had stable disease on radiotherapy plus ipilimumab.

This chain joins TRBV6-6 and TRBJ1-6; D might be TRBD1 (5 bases). The germline V and J ends were trimmed by 6 bases and 6 bases, with 18 bases remaining between them. Germline V gene lookup returns CDR1 MNHNY and CDR2 SVGAGI (reference sequence). The CDR3 spans 16 residues. The CDR3 DNA reads as TGTGCCAGCAGCCCCGATTACGGGGCGGGTAATTCACCCCTCCACTTT. Its protein product is CASSPDYGAGNSPLHF.

The CDR3 region has the DNA TGTGCCAGCAAGGCGGTCGGGGACACTGAAGCTTTCTTT. Residues: CASKAVGDTEAFF. The gene calls are TRBV6-5 and TRBJ1-1; D gene ambiguous. Germline lookup yields CDR1 MNHEY and CDR2 SVGAGI. Trimming removed 7 bases from V and 3 bases from J, with 12 bases in between. The CDR3 loop spans 13 amino acids.

The chain couples TRBV19 to TRBJ1-5, with D unresolved. The length of the CDR3 is 12 residues. Germline CDR1 is LNHDA and CDR2 is SQIVND (reference sequence). The ends were cut back, 1 base at V and 16 bases at J, with 14 bases in the middle. For the CDR3, the DNA is TGTGCCAGTAGTATAGCCGACGCGCCGGGACATTTT. Its translation: CASSIADAPGHF.

V gene TRBV6-5 combines with J gene TRBJ2-7; D is unresolved. CDR1 is MNHEY, CDR2 SVGAGI, per germline. CDR3 length equals 14 residues. The ends were cut back, 0 bases at V and 7 bases at J, with 13 bases in the middle. CDR3 nucleotides: TGTGCCAGCAGTTACTCCCGGCAGGTCCATGAGCAGTACGTC. This gives the protein CASSYSRQVHEQYV.

The rearrangement joins TRBV7-9 to TRBJ1-4; unclear D gene. The CDR3 extends over 15 amino acids. Looked up from germline, CDR1 is SEHNR and CDR2 is FQNEAQ (reference sequence). Trimming left V 1 base short and J 0 bases short, with 6 bases between. CDR3 sequence reads: CASSLGVPTNEKLFF. The DNA for the CDR3 is TGTGCCAGCAGCTTAGGGGTTCCAACTAATGAAAAACTGTTTTTT.

The chain is built from TRBV28 and TRBJ2-7, with D possibly being TRBD1 (5 bases). Germline V gene lookup returns CDR1 MDHEN and CDR2 SYDVKM. This CDR3 spans 12 amino acids. Trimming pared 5 bases from V and 1 base from J, leaving 6 bases between. The CDR3 bases are TGTGCCAGCAGTCAGGGTTCCTACGAGCAGTACGTC. It yields the protein CASSQGSYEQYV.

The table lists this clone with a few counts. The CDR3 coding sequence is TGCGCCAGCACCACGGACAGGGCGGATGAAAAACTGTTTTTT. It is translated as CASTTDRADEKLFF. V gene TRBV4-3 combines with J gene TRBJ1-4, with 8 bases that match TRBD1. There are 14 residues in the CDR3. Germline lookup yields CDR1 LGHNA and CDR2 YSLEER. The V segment lost 7 bases and the J segment 6 bases; nucleotides outside the gene matches: 7.

The rearrangement uses TRBV5-8 and TRBJ1-1; D not certain. Trimming left V 4 bases short and J 5 bases short, with 6 bases between. The CDR3 is 11 amino acids. Per the germline V gene, CDR1 is SGHTS and CDR2 is YDEGEE. The CDR3 region has the DNA TGTGCCAGCAGCCGGCGGACTGAAGCTTTCTTT. Protein sequence: CASSRRTEAFF.

This sequence joins TRBV6-1 and TRBJ1-2; D is possibly TRBD1 (6 bases). The CDR3 consists of 14 residues. The germline V and J ends were trimmed by 5 bases and 3 bases, with 13 bases remaining between them. The germline gives CDR1 MNHNS, CDR2 SASEGT. The CDR3 region is CASSWGGADYGYTF. The DNA for the CDR3 is TGTGCCAGCAGTTGGGGGGGGGCAGACTATGGCTACACCTTC.

V usage is TRBV28 and J usage is TRBJ2-3; 11 nucleotides line up with TRBD2. V dropped 5 bases and J dropped 4; count of bases not matched to a gene: 8. This CDR3 comprises 16 residues. CDR1 and CDR2 from the germline V gene are MDHEN and SYDVKM. The CDR3 sequence: CASSVHSGGAPDTQYF. Written as DNA, the CDR3 is TGTGCCAGCAGTGTCCATAGCGGGGGGGCCCCAGATACGCAGTATTTT.

This chain links TRBV5-1 with TRBJ1-1; TRBD1 matches at 9 bases. V gave up 0 bases and J gave up 5 bases; unmatched junction bases: 8. Germline loops: CDR1 SGHRS, CDR2 YFSETQ. There are 16 residues in the CDR3. Here the CDR3 reads CASSLATGQGRTEAFF. CDR3 sequence (DNA): TGCGCCAGCAGCTTGGCGACGGGACAGGGACGTACTGAAGCTTTCTTT.